This TCR beta chain was observed in a study of CD8 T cells in ankylosing spondylitis. Broader study findings: There was a TCR beta motif, made of several highly homologous variants, that appeared characteristic of ankylosing spondylitis blood. Reported data indicate significant enrichment of disease-linked clones within matched ankylosing spondylitis synovial fluid.

A remark on this clonotype: Its matching antigen is unknown.

The CDR3 length is 14 residues. V lost 4 bases, J lost 10 bases, and 8 bases stayed unmatched. Germline CDR1 and CDR2: LGHDT and YNNKEL (reference sequence). Scientists made TCR beta libraries using quantitative 5'-RACE with molecular barcodes. TCRdb re-derived calls from the 5' RACE reads in MiXCR, one entry per CDR3 protein. The data show 350,000 to 550,000 distinct CDR3 sequences, 25% to 30% seen once. The sequence came from a male donor with ankylosing spondylitis. The J gene is TRBJ2-1, the V gene TRBV3-1; TRBD2 agrees at 9 bases. The sequencing input was blood, either unsorted or a sorted T cell fraction (not recorded which). The CDR3 region has the DNA TGTGCCAGCAGCCCTGCGGCGGGAGGGGAAGAGCAGTTCTTC. Translating gives CASSPAAGGEEQFF.